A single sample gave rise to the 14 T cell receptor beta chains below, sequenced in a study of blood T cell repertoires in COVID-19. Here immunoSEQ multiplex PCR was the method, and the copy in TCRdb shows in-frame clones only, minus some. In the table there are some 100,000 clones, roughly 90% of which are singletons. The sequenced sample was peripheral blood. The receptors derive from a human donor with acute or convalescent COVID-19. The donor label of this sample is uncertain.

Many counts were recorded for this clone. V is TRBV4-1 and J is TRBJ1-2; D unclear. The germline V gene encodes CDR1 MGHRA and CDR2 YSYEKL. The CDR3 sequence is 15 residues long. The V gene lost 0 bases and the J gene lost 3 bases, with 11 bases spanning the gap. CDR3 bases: TGCGCCAGCAGCCAAGAGGTGAGGTCTTACTATGGCTACACCTTC. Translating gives CASSQEVRSYYGYTF.

CDR3 protein: CASSQDSQGNEQFF. The DNA for the CDR3 is TGCGCCAGCAGCCAAGATTCACAGGGGAATGAGCAGTTCTTC. This chain links TRBV4-3 with TRBJ2-1; 7 bases are shared with TRBD1. CDR3 length: 14 amino acids. The V gene's germline CDR1 is LGHNA and CDR2 YSLEER. V shed 0 bases, J shed 7 bases, and the junction held 3 bases outside the gene matches.

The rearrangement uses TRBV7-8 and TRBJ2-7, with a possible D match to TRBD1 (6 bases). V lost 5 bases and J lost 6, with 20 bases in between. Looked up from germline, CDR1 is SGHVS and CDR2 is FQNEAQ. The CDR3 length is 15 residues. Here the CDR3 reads CASSLLRTVISEQYF. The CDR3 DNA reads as TGTGCCAGCAGCCTGCTAAGGACAGTTATTAGCGAGCAGTACTTC.

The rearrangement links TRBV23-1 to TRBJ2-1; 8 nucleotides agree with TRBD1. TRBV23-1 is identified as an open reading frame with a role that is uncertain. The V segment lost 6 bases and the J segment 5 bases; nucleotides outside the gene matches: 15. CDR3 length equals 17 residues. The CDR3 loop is CASSRSQDRDPNNEQFF. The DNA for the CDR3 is TGCGCCAGCAGCCGATCACAGGACAGGGACCCGAACAATGAGCAGTTCTTC.

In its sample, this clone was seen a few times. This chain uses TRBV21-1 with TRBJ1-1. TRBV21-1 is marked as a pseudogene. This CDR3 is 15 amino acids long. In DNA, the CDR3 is TGTGCCAGCAGCAAAGAACGGAGCCTGAACACTGAAGCTTTCTTT. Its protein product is CASSKERSLNTEAFF.

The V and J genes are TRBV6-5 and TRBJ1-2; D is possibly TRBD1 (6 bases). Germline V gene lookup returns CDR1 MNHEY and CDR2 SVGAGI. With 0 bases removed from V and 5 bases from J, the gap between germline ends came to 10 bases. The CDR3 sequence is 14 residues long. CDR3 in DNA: TGTGCCAGCAGTTACTCAGGGACATTGTATGGCTACACCTTC. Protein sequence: CASSYSGTLYGYTF.

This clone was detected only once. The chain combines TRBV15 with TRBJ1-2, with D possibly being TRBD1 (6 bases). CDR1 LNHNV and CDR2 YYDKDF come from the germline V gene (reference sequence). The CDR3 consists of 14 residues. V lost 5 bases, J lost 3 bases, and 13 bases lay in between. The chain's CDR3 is CATSDRGADYGYTF. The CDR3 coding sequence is TGTGCCACCAGCGATCGGGGGGCGGACTATGGCTACACCTTC.

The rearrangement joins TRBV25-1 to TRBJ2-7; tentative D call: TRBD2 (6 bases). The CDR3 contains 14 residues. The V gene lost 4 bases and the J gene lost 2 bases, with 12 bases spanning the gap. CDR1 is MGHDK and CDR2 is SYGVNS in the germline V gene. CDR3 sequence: CASSGLGGAYEQYF. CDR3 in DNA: TGTGCCAGCAGTGGCCTTGGCGGGGCCTACGAGCAGTACTTC.

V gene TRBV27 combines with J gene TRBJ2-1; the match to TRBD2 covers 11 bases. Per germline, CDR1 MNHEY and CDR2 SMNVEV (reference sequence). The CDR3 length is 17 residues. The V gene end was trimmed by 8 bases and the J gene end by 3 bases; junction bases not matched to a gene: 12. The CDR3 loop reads CASGGTSGSLVYNEQFF. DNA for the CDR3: TGTGCCAGCGGTGGGACTAGCGGATCGCTGGTCTACAATGAGCAGTTCTTC.

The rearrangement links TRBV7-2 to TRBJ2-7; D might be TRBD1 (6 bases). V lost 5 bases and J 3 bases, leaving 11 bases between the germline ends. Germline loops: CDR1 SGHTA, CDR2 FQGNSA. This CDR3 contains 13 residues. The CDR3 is CASSPGQHYEQYF. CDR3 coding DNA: TGTGCCAGCAGCCCAGGACAGCACTACGAGCAGTACTTC.

Here the CDR3 DNA reads TGTGCCAGCAGTCGACGCCGCGGCCCCGGGGGCGGGGAGCTGTTTTTT. It specifies CASSRRRGPGGGELFF. This rearrangement joins TRBV7-8 to TRBJ2-2, with D possibly matching TRBD2 (6 bases). Germline CDR1 SGHVS, CDR2 FQNEAQ. The germline V and J ends were trimmed by 6 bases and 7 bases, with 21 bases remaining between them. The CDR3 has 16 amino acids.

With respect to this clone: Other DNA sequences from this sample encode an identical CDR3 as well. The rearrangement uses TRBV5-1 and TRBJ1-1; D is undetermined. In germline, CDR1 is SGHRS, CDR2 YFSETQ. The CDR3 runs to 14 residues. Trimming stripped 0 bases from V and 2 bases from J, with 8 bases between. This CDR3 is CASSLDPVNTEAFF. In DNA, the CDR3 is TGCGCCAGCAGCTTGGACCCAGTCAACACTGAAGCTTTCTTT.

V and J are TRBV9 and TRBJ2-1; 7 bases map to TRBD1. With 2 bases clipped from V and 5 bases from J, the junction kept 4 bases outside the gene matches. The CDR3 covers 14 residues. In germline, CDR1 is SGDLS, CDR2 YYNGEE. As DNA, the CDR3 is TGTGCCAGCAGCGTCACGGGACAGAACAATGAGCAGTTCTTC. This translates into CASSVTGQNNEQFF.

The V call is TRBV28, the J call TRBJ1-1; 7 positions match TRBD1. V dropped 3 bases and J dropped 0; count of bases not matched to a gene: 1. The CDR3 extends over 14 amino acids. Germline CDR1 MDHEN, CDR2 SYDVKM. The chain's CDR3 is CASSLTGLNTEAFF. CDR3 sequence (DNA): TGTGCCAGCAGTTTGACAGGGTTGAACACTGAAGCTTTCTTT. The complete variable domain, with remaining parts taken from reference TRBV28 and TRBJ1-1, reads DVKVTQSSRYLVKRTGEKVFLECVQDMDHENMFWYRQDPGLGLRLIYFSYDVKMKEKGDIPEGYSVSREKKERFSLILESASTNQTSMYLCASSLTGLNTEAFFGQGTRLTVV.